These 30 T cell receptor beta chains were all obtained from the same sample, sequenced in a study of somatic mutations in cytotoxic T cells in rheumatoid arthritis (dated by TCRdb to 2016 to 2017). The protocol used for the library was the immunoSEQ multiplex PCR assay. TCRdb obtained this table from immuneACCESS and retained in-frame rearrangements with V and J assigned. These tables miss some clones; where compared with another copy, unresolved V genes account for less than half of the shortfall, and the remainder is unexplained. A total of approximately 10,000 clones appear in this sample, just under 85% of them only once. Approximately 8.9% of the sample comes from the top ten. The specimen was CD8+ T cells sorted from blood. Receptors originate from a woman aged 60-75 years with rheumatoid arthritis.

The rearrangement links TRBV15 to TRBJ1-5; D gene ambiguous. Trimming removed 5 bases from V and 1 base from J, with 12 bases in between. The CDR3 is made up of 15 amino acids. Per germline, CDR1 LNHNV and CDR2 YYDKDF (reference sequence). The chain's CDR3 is CATSAGGRSNQPQHF. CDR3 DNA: TGTGCCACCAGCGCAGGAGGTAGGAGCAATCAGCCCCAGCATTTT.

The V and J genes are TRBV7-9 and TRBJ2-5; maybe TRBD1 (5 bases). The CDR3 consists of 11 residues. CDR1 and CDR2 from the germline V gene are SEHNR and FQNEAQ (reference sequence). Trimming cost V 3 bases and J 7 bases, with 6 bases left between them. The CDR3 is CASSFTGTQYF. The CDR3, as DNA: TGTGCCAGCAGCTTCACAGGGACCCAGTACTTC. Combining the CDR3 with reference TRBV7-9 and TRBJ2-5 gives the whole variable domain DTGVSQNPRHKITKRGQNVTFRCDPISEHNRLYWYRQTLGQGPEFLTYFQNEAQLEKSRLLSDRFSAERPKGSFSTLEIQRTEQGDSAMYLCASSFTGTQYFGPGTRLLVL.

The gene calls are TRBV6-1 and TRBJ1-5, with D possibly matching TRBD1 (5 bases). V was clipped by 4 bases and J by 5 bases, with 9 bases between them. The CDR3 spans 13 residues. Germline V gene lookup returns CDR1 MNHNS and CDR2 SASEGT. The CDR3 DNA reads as TGTGCCAGCAGTGTCCGGGGGGATCAGCCCCAGCATTTT. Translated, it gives CASSVRGDQPQHF.

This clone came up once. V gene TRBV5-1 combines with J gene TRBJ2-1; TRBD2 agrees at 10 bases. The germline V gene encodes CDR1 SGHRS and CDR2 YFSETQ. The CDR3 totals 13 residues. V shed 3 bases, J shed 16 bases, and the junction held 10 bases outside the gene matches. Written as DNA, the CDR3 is TGCGCCAGCAGCTCGTTCCCGGGACTAGCGAAATTCTTC. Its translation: CASSSFPGLAKFF.

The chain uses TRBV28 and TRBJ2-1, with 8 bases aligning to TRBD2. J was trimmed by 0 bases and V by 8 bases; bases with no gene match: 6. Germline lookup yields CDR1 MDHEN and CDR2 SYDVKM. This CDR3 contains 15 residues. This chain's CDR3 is CASYHSGSSYNEQFF. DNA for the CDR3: TGTGCCAGCTACCACAGCGGGAGCTCCTACAATGAGCAGTTCTTC.

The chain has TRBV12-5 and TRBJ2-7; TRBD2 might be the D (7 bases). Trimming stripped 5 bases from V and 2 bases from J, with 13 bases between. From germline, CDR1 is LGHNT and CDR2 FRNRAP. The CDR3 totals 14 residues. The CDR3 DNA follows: TGTGCTAGTGGTGGGGGGGGGCTTCCCTACGAGCAGTACTTC. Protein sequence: CASGGGGLPYEQYF. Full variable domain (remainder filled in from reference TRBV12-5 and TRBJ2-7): DARVTQTPRHKVTEMGQEVTMRCQPILGHNTVFWYRQTMMQGLELLAYFRNRAPLDDSGMPKDRFSAEMPDATLATLKIQPSEPRDSAVYFCASGGGGLPYEQYFGPGTRLTVT.

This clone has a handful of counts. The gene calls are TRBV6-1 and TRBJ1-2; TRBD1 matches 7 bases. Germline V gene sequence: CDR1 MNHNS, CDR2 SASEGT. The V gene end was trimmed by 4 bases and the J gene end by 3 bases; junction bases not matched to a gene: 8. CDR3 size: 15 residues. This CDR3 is CASSVRGQLDYGYTF. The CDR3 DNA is TGTGCCAGCAGTGTCAGGGGACAGCTCGACTATGGCTACACCTTC.

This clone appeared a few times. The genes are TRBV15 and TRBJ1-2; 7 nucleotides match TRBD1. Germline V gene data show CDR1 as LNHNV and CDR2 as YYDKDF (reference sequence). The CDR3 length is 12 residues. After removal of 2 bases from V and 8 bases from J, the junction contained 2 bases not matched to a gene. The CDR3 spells CATSRQGQGYTF. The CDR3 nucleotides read TGTGCCACCAGCAGACAGGGACAGGGCTACACCTTC.

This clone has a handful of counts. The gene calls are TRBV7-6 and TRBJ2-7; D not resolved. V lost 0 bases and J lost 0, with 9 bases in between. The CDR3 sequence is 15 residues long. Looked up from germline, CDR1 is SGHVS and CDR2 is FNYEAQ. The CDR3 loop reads CASSLAAQSSYEQYF. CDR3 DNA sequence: TGTGCCAGCAGCTTAGCGGCCCAAAGCTCCTACGAGCAGTACTTC.

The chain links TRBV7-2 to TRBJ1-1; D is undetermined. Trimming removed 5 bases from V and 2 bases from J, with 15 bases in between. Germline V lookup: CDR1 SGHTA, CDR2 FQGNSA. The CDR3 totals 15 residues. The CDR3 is CASSPIGGVNTEAFF. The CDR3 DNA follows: TGTGCCAGCAGCCCCATAGGCGGGGTCAACACTGAAGCTTTCTTT.

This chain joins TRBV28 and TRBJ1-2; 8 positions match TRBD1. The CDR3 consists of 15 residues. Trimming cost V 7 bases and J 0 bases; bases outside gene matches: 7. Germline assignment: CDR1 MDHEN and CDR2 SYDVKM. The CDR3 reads CASTDRAGANYGYTF. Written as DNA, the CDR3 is TGTGCCAGCACGGACAGGGCCGGGGCTAACTATGGCTACACCTTC.

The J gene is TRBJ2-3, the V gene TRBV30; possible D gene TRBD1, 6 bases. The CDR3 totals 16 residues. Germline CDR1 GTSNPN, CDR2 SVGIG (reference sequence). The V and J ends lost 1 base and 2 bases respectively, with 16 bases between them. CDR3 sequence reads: CAWSGIYGQNTDTQYF. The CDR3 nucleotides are TGTGCCTGGAGTGGGATTTATGGACAGAACACAGATACGCAGTATTTT.

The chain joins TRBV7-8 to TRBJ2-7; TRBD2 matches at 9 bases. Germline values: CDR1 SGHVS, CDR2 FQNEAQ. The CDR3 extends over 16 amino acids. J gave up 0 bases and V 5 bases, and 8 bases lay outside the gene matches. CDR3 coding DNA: TGTGCCAGCAGCCTCCCTGGCGGGAGGGCCTCCTACGAGCAGTACTTC. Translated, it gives CASSLPGGRASYEQYF.

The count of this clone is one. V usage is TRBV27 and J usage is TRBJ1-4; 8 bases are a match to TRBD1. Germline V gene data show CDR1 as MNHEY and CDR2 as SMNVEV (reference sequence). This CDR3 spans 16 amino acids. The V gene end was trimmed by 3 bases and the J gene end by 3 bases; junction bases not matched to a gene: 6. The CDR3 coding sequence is TGTGCCAGCAGTTTGTGGCAGGGGGCAGCTAATGAAAAACTGTTTTTT. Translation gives CASSLWQGAANEKLFF.

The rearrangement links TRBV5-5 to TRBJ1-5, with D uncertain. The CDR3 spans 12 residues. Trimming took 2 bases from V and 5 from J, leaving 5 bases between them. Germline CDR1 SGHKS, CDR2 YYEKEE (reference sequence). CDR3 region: CASSFRDQPQHF. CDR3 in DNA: TGTGCCAGCAGCTTCCGTGATCAGCCCCAGCATTTT.

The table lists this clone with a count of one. The CDR3 loop reads CASSLARTGTGELFF. In nucleotides, the CDR3 is TGTGCCAGCAGCTTAGCCCGGACGGGGACCGGGGAGCTGTTTTTT. The chain uses TRBV7-9 and TRBJ2-2, with a tentative D call TRBD2 (5 bases). The germline CDR1 and CDR2 sequences are SEHNR and FQNEAQ (reference sequence). The V gene lost 0 bases and the J gene lost 5 bases, with 10 bases spanning the gap. The CDR3 is made up of 15 amino acids.

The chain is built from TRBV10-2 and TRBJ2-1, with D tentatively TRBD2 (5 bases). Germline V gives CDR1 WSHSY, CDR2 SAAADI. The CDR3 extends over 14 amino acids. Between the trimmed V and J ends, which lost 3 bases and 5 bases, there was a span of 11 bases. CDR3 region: CASSEISGHNEQFF. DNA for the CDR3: TGCGCCAGCAGTGAAATAAGCGGCCACAATGAGCAGTTCTTC.

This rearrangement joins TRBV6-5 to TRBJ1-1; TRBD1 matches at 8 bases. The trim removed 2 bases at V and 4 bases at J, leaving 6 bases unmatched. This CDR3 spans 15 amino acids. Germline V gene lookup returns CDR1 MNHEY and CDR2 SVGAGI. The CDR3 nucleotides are TGTGCCAGCAGTTACGTACCAGGGGGCTTCACTGAAGCTTTCTTT. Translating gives CASSYVPGGFTEAFF.

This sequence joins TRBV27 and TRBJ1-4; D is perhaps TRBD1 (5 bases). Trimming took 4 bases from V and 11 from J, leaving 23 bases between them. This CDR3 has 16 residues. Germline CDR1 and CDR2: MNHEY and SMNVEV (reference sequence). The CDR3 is CASSSRGGSGVKKLFF. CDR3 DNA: TGTGCCAGCAGTTCCCGGGGGGGGTCGGGAGTGAAGAAACTGTTTTTT.

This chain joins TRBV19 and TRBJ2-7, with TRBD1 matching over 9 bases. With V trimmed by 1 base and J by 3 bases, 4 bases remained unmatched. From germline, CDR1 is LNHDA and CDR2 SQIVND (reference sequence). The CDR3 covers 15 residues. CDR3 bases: TGTGCCAGTAGTATAGGTTCGGGACAGGGCTACGAGCAGTACTTC. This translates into CASSIGSGQGYEQYF.

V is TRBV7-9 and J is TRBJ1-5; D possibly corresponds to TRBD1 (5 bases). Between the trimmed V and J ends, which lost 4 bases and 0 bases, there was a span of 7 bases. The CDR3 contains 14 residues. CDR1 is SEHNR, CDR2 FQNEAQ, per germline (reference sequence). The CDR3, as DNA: TGTGCCAGCAGCTCTGGGGCTAGCAATCAGCCCCAGCATTTT. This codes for CASSSGASNQPQHF.

The CDR3 loop reads CASRTGYNQPQHF. The CDR3 nucleotides are TGTGCCAGCAGGACAGGGTATAATCAGCCCCAGCATTTT. The rearrangement uses TRBV27 and TRBJ1-5, with 7 bases aligning to TRBD1. V shed 6 bases and J 4 bases; nucleotides not matched to a gene: 3. Germline V gene data show CDR1 as MNHEY and CDR2 as SMNVEV (reference sequence). The CDR3 extends over 13 amino acids.

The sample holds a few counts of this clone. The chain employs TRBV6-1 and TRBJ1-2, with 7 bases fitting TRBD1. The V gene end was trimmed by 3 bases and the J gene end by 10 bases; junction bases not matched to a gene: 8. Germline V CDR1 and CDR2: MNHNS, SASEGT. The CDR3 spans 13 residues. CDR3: CASSEGDSNPYTF. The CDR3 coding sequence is TGTGCCAGCAGTGAGGGGGACAGCAATCCCTACACCTTC.

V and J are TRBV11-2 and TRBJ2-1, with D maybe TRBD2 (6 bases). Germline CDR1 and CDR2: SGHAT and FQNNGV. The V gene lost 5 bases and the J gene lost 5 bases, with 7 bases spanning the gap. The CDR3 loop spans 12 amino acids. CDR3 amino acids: CASSPGDNEQFF. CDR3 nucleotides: TGTGCCAGCAGCCCGGGGGACAATGAGCAGTTCTTC.

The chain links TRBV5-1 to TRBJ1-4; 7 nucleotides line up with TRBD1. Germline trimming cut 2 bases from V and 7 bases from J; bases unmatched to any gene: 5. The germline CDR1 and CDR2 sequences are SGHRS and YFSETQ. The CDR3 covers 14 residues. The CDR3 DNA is TGCGCCAGCAGCTTTGACAGGGCCGGTGAAAAACTGTTTTTT. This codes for CASSFDRAGEKLFF.

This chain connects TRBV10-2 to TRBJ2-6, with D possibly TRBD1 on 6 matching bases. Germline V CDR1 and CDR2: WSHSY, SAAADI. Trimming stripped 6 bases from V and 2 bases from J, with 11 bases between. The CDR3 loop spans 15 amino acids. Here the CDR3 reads CASRASGAGANVLTF. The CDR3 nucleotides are TGCGCCAGCAGAGCATCAGGGGCTGGGGCCAACGTCCTGACTTTC.

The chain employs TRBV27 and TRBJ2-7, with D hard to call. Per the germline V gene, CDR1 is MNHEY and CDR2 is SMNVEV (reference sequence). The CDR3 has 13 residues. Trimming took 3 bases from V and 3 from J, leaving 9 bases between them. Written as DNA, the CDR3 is TGTGCCAGCAGTTTTGGATCGGGCTACGAGCAGTACTTC. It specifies CASSFGSGYEQYF.

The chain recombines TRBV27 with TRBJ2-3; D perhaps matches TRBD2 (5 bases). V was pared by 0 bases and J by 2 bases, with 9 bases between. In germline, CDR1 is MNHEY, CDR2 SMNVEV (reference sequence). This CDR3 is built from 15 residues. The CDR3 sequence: CASSLSAGLTDTQYF. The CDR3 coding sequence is TGTGCCAGCAGTTTATCGGCCGGACTCACAGATACGCAGTATTTT.

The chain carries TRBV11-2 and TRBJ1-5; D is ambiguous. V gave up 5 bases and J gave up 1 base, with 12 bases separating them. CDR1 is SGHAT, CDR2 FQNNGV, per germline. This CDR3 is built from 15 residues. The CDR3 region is CASSPRGGSNQPQHF. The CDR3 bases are TGTGCCAGCAGCCCGCGGGGTGGCAGCAATCAGCCCCAGCATTTT.

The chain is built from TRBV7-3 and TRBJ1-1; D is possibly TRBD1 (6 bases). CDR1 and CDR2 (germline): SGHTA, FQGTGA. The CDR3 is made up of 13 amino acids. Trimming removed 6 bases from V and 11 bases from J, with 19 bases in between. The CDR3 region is CASSPGAGGRAFF. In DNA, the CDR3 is TGTGCCAGCAGTCCGGGAGCGGGGGGCAGGGCTTTCTTT.